Listed here are 24 T cell receptor beta chains from one sample, sequenced in a study of blood T cell repertoires in COVID-19. Here immunoSEQ multiplex PCR was the method, and the copy in TCRdb shows in-frame clones only, minus some. The sample carries tens of thousands of clones, 80% to 90% recorded once. Material: peripheral blood. Receptors were obtained from an elderly woman with COVID-19, enrolled during active disease.

This clone was seen a single time. The J gene is TRBJ2-5, the V gene TRBV14, with TRBD2 matching 10 bases. V lost 3 bases to trimming and J lost 1 base; unmatched junction nucleotides: 5. CDR3 size: 16 residues. Per germline, CDR1 SGHDN and CDR2 FVKESK. The CDR3 bases are TGTGCCAGCAGCCACGGGGCTAGCGGGGGCCAAGAGACCCAGTACTTC. It translates to CASSHGASGGQETQYF.

The CDR3 DNA reads TGCAGCACCACAGGGAGAGGTAATGAGCAGTTCTTC. Residues: CSTTGRGNEQFF. This sequence joins TRBV29-1 and TRBJ2-1; possible D gene TRBD1, 6 bases. CDR1 and CDR2 from the germline V gene are SQVTM and ANQGSEA. Trimming removed 8 bases from V and 7 bases from J, with 15 bases in between. This CDR3 has 12 residues.

The chain uses TRBV9 and TRBJ2-2; possible D gene TRBD2, 5 bases. There are 15 residues in the CDR3. Trimming took off 4 bases at V and 4 bases at J, with 14 bases between the two ends. Germline-derived CDR1 and CDR2 are SGDLS and YYNGEE. The CDR3 is CASSPRGRSTGELFF. As DNA, the CDR3 is TGTGCCAGCAGCCCCCGGGGTAGATCCACCGGGGAGCTGTTTTTT.

The CDR3 nucleotides read TGTGCCAGCACCAAGACCCAGGTCCACGAGCAGTACTTC. The encoded protein is CASTKTQVHEQYF. This chain uses TRBV2 with TRBJ2-7; no clear D. The CDR3 has 13 residues. The germline V and J ends were trimmed by 7 bases and 5 bases, with 15 bases remaining between them. From germline, CDR1 is SNHLY and CDR2 FYNNEI.

The V and J genes are TRBV27 and TRBJ1-6; 7 bases agree with TRBD1. V lost 6 bases, J lost 10 bases, and 9 bases stayed unmatched. Germline V CDR1 and CDR2: MNHEY, SMNVEV (reference sequence). CDR3 length equals 14 residues. The CDR3 nucleotides read TGTGCCAGCAGCCAAGGACAGGTTGGGTCACCCCTCCACTTT. Translating it yields CASSQGQVGSPLHF.

CDR3 loop: CASSPPGLGPDEQFF. The CDR3 coding sequence is TGTGCCAGCAGTCCCCCCGGCCTGGGGCCCGATGAGCAGTTCTTC. The rearrangement joins TRBV6-5 to TRBJ2-1; TRBD1 is a possible D gene (5 bases). V dropped 5 bases and J dropped 8 bases, with 19 bases sitting between them. The CDR3 is 15 residues long. From germline, CDR1 is MNHEY and CDR2 SVGAGI.

The chain carries TRBV28 and TRBJ1-2; D remains ambiguous. Germline values: CDR1 MDHEN, CDR2 SYDVKM. Trimming pared 5 bases from V and 4 bases from J, leaving 17 bases between. The length of the CDR3 is 15 residues. The CDR3 sequence: CASSTPGGLAYGYTF. The CDR3 nucleotides read TGTGCCAGCAGTACCCCGGGAGGACTCGCCTATGGCTACACCTTC.

The rearrangement joins TRBV19 to TRBJ1-6, with D tentatively TRBD1 (6 bases). The germline V and J ends were trimmed by 0 bases and 10 bases, with 16 bases remaining between them. The CDR3 consists of 16 residues. In germline, CDR1 is LNHDA, CDR2 SQIVND (reference sequence). The CDR3: CASSIDPGARGSPLHF. CDR3 nucleotides: TGTGCCAGTAGTATAGATCCAGGGGCGCGTGGATCACCCCTCCACTTT. The complete variable domain, with remaining parts taken from reference TRBV19 and TRBJ1-6, reads DGGITQSPKYLFRKEGQNVTLSCEQNLNHDAMYWYRQDPGQGLRLIYYSQIVNDFQKGDIAEGYSVSREKKESFPLTVTSAQKNPTAFYLCASSIDPGARGSPLHFGNGTRLTVT.

The chain has TRBV19 and TRBJ1-5, with a tentative D call TRBD1 (6 bases). The CDR3 runs 15 residues. The V gene's germline CDR1 is LNHDA and CDR2 SQIVND (reference sequence). V was trimmed by 5 bases and J by 3 bases, leaving 14 bases between them. CDR3 sequence reads: CASSRRQEINQPQHF. For the CDR3, the DNA is TGTGCCAGTAGTCGGAGACAGGAGATCAATCAGCCCCAGCATTTT. Complete variable domain (other parts from reference TRBV19 and TRBJ1-5): DGGITQSPKYLFRKEGQNVTLSCEQNLNHDAMYWYRQDPGQGLRLIYYSQIVNDFQKGDIAEGYSVSREKKESFPLTVTSAQKNPTAFYLCASSRRQEINQPQHFGDGTRLSIL.

The chain recombines TRBV6-4 with TRBJ1-6; D is unclear. This CDR3 spans 14 amino acids. Germline CDR1 is MRHNA and CDR2 is SNTAGT. Deletions cut 2 bases from V and 10 bases from J, with 12 bases between. DNA of the CDR3: TGTGCCAGCAGTGACGGGCTCAGCAGCTCACCCCTCCACTTT. Translating it yields CASSDGLSSSPLHF.

The genes are TRBV6-1 and TRBJ2-5, with 7 positions matching TRBD1. This CDR3 region has 15 residues. CDR1 MNHNS and CDR2 SASEGT come from the germline V gene. V lost 2 bases and J lost 1; bases outside the gene matches: 4. Written as DNA, the CDR3 is TGTGCCAGCAGTGAACAGCGGACAGGCCAAGAGACCCAGTACTTC. Translating it yields CASSEQRTGQETQYF.

The chain uses TRBV6-4 and TRBJ2-3; D unclear. CDR1 MRHNA and CDR2 SNTAGT come from the germline V gene. Trimming left V 6 bases short and J 1 base short, with 8 bases between. The CDR3 has 13 residues. CDR3 sequence: CASSPSGTDTQYF. The CDR3 DNA follows: TGTGCCAGCAGCCCGAGCGGCACAGATACGCAGTATTTT.

V is TRBV6-5 and J is TRBJ1-4; D unresolved. The CDR3 consists of 13 residues. V lost 6 bases to trimming and J lost 2 bases, with 7 bases between them. The germline gives CDR1 MNHEY, CDR2 SVGAGI. The chain's CDR3 is CASRAHTNEKLFF. DNA for the CDR3: TGTGCCAGCAGGGCCCACACTAATGAAAAACTGTTTTTT.

The J gene is TRBJ2-4, the V gene TRBV2; D may be TRBD2 (6 bases). Germline V gives CDR1 SNHLY, CDR2 FYNNEI. Trimming took 8 bases from V and 5 from J, leaving 19 bases between them. This CDR3 is 15 amino acids long. CDR3 sequence: CASAADPGTQNIQYF. For the CDR3, the DNA is TGTGCCAGCGCGGCCGACCCCGGGACTCAAAACATTCAGTACTTC.

This chain links TRBV3-1 (or the pseudogene TRBV3-2) with TRBJ2-3; 13 bases are shared with TRBD2. CDR3 size: 20 residues. The V segment lost 0 bases and the J segment 2 bases; nucleotides outside the gene matches: 11. Germline CDR1 reads LGHDT; CDR2 reads YNNKEL (reference sequence). CDR3 residues: CASSQDRPGTSGEYTDTQYF. The CDR3 DNA sequence: TGTGCCAGCAGCCAAGATCGTCCCGGGACTAGCGGGGAATACACAGATACGCAGTATTTT.

V and J are TRBV10-3 and TRBJ1-4, with D possibly being TRBD1 (6 bases). Between the trimmed V and J ends, which lost 4 bases and 0 bases, there was a span of 9 bases. Germline CDR1 reads ENHRY; CDR2 reads SYGVKD. The CDR3 is made up of 15 amino acids. This chain's CDR3 is CAISGGPTTNEKLFF. The CDR3 DNA is TGTGCCATCAGTGGGGGGCCAACAACTAATGAAAAACTGTTTTTT.

V gene TRBV6-5 combines with J gene TRBJ2-7, with D maybe TRBD1 (5 bases). The CDR3 has 11 residues. V lost 7 bases, J lost 2 bases, and 6 bases lay in between. CDR1 and CDR2 (germline): MNHEY, SVGAGI. CDR3 nucleotides: TGTGCCAGCACAGGGACCTACGAGCAGTACTTC. Translating gives CASTGTYEQYF.

This clone was counted once. V usage is TRBV6-4 and J usage is TRBJ2-1, with 8 nucleotides matching TRBD2. The J segment lost 5 bases and the V segment lost 6 bases, leaving 6 bases of the junction unmatched. The germline V gene has CDR1 MRHNA and CDR2 SNTAGT. The CDR3 is 14 amino acids. In DNA, the CDR3 is TGTGCCAGCAGGCTGACTAGCGCCCACAATGAGCAGTTCTTC. Amino acids: CASRLTSAHNEQFF.

The chain has TRBV5-6 and TRBJ2-3; tentatively, D is TRBD2 (7 bases). The CDR3 consists of 12 residues. V was shortened by 5 bases and J by 8 bases, with 12 bases between the two germline ends. The germline V gene encodes CDR1 SGHDT and CDR2 YYEEEE. CDR3: CASRRGQGTQYF. DNA of the CDR3: TGTGCCAGCAGGCGGGGGCAGGGTACGCAGTATTTT. Based on the CDR3 plus reference TRBV5-6 and TRBJ2-3, the full variable domain is DAGVTQSPTHLIKTRGQQVTLRCSPKSGHDTVSWYQQALGQGPQFIFQYYEEEERQRGNFPDRFSGHQFPNYSSELNVNALLLGDSALYLCASRRGQGTQYFGPGTRLTVL.

This chain joins TRBV6-2 or TRBV6-3 and TRBJ2-3; a weak D match, TRBD2 (5 bases). The CDR3 sequence is 16 residues long. Deletions cut 2 bases from V and 3 bases from J, with 15 bases between. The V gene's germline CDR1 is MNHEY and CDR2 SVGEGT. Here the CDR3 DNA reads TGTGCCAGCAGTTACGTGTCGAGGGCCGGGACAGATACGCAGTATTTT. This gives the protein CASSYVSRAGTDTQYF.

The rearrangement joins TRBV6-5 to TRBJ2-2; tentative D call: TRBD1 (5 bases). Trimming pared 9 bases from V and 0 bases from J, leaving 11 bases between. The CDR3 has 14 amino acids. Looked up from germline, CDR1 is MNHEY and CDR2 is SVGAGI. The CDR3 DNA reads TGTGCCAGAAACAGGTCACCGAACACCGGGGAGCTGTTTTTT. Its translation is CARNRSPNTGELFF.

The chain couples TRBV28 to TRBJ2-7, with TRBD1 as a possible D gene (5 bases). Trimming left V 4 bases short and J 5 bases short, with 9 bases between. Germline CDR1 reads MDHEN; CDR2 reads SYDVKM. The CDR3 sequence is 12 residues long. The chain's CDR3 is CASSSRVHEQYF. For the CDR3, the DNA is TGTGCCAGCAGTTCCAGGGTCCACGAGCAGTACTTC.

The V call is TRBV9, the J call TRBJ2-1; 7 bases match TRBD2. The CDR3 has 16 residues. Trimming removed 1 base from V and 4 bases from J; junction bases left unmatched: 8. In germline, CDR1 is SGDLS, CDR2 YYNGEE. The CDR3: CASSVSESREYNEQFF. CDR3 in DNA: TGTGCCAGCAGCGTATCGGAATCGCGGGAGTACAATGAGCAGTTCTTC.

The CDR3 bases are TGTGCCAGCTCACCACCGGGGCAGGGGTCGCACATTCAGTACTTC. Its translation is CASSPPGQGSHIQYF. The gene calls are TRBV18 and TRBJ2-4; possibly TRBD1 for D (6 bases). Trimming pared 0 bases from V and 8 bases from J, leaving 14 bases between. CDR3 length: 15 residues. Germline lookup yields CDR1 KGHSH and CDR2 LQKENI.